The TCR beta chain described here comes from a study of blood T cell repertoires in COVID-19. Study-wide background: The United States, Italy and Spain were the sources of the acute and convalescent COVID-19 samples.

Study processing details: Amplification of reference gene primers provided the estimated nucleated cell counts. Libraries were prepared by immunoSEQ multiplex PCR; TCRdb keeps only in-frame clonotypes and omits some of them. The V and J calls and clone size are taken from that table; D and trimming were inferred from the DNA. The sample lists roughly 250,000 clones; roughly four fifths were seen once. Patients in Seattle were enrolled during active infection, then followed longitudinally. The CDR3 length is 14 residues. Deletions cut 3 bases from V and 6 bases from J, with 12 bases between. Looked up from germline, CDR1 is LNHDA and CDR2 is SQIVND (reference sequence).

The clonotype was recovered from a person aged 65-85 years with COVID-19, enrolled during active disease. The source material was peripheral blood. V gene TRBV19 combines with J gene TRBJ1-5; D is possibly TRBD1 (5 bases). This chain's CDR3 is CASSIRTFGQPQHF. As DNA, the CDR3 is TGTGCCAGTAGTATCCGGACATTTGGTCAGCCCCAGCATTTT.